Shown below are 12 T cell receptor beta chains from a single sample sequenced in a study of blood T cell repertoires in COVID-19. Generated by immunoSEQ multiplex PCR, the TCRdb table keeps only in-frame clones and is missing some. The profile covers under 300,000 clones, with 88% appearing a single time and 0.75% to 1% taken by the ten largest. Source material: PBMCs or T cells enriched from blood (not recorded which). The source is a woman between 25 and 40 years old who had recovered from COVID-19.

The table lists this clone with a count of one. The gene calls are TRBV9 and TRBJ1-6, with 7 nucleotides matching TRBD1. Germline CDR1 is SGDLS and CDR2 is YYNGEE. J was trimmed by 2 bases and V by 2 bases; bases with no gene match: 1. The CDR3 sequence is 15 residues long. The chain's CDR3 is CASSVTGAYNSPLHF. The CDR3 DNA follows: TGTGCCAGCAGCGTTACAGGGGCCTATAATTCACCCCTCCACTTT.

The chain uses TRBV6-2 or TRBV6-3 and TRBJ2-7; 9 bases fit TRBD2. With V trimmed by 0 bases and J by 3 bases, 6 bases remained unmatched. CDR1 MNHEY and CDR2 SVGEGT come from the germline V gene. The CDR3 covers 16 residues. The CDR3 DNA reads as TGTGCCAGCAGTTACTCGAAGTCTAGCGGGGACTACGAGCAGTACTTC. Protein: CASSYSKSSGDYEQYF.

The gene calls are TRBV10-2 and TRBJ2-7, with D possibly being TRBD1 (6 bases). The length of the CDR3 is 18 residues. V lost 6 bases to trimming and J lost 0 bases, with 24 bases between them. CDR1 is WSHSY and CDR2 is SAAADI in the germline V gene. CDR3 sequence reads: CASSGNQWTETSSYEQYF. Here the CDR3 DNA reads TGCGCCAGCAGCGGAAACCAGTGGACAGAGACGAGCTCCTACGAGCAGTACTTC.

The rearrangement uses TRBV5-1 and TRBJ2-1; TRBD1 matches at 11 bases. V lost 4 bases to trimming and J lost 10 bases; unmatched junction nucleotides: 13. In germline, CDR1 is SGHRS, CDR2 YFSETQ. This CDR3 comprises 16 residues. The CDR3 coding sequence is TGCGCCAGCAGCCTTTCCGCCGGGACAGGGGGTCGCGAGCAGTTCTTC. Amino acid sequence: CASSLSAGTGGREQFF.

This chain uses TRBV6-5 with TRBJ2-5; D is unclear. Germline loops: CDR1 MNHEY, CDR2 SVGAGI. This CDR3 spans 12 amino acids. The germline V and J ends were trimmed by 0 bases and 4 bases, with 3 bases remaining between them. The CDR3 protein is CASSYSGETQYF. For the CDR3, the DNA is TGTGCCAGCAGTTACTCCGGAGAGACCCAGTACTTC.

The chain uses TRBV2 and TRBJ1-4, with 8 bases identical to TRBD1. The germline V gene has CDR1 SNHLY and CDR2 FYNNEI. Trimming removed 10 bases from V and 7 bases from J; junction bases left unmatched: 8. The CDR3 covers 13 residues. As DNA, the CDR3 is TGTGCCAAGAGCACAGGGGGGGTTGAAAAACTGTTTTTT. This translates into CAKSTGGVEKLFF. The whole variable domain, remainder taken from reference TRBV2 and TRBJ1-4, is EPEVTQTPSHQVTQMGQEVILRCVPISNHLYFYWYRQILGQKVEFLVSFYNNEISEKSEIFDDQFSVERPDGSNFTLKIRSTKLEDSAMYFCAKSTGGVEKLFFGSGTQLSVL.

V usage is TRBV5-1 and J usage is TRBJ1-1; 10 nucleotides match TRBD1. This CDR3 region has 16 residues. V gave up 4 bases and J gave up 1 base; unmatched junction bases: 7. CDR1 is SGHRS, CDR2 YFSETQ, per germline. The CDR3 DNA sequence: TGCGCCAGCAGCCTGACAGGGGGCCCTCCGAACACTGAAGCTTTCTTT. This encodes CASSLTGGPPNTEAFF.

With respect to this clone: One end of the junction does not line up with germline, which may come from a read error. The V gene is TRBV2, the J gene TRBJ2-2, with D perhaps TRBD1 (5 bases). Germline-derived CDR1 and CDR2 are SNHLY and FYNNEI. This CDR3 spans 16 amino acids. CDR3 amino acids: CASREGGRRAAGELFF. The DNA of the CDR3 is TGTGCCAGCAGGGAAGGTGGGCGCAGGGCCGCCGGGGAGCTGTTTTTT.

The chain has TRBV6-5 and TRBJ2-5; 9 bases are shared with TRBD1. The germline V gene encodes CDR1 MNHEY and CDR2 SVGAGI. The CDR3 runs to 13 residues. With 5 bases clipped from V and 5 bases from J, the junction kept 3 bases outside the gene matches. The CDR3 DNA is TGTGCCAGCAGTCAGGACAGGGGTGAGACCCAGTACTTC. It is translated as CASSQDRGETQYF.

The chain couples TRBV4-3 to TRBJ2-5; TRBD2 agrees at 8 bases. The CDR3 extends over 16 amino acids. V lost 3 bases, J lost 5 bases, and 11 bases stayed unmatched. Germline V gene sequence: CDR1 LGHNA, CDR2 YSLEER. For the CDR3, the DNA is TGCGCCAGCAGCCACGGAACGGGGGGGTTTGGGGAGACCCAGTACTTC. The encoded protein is CASSHGTGGFGETQYF.

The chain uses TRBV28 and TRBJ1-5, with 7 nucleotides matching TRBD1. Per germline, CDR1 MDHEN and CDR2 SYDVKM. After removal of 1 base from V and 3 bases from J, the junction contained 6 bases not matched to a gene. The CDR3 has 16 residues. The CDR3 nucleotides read TGTGCCAGCAGTTTATCCCCGACAGGGTCCAATCAGCCCCAGCATTTT. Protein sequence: CASSLSPTGSNQPQHF.

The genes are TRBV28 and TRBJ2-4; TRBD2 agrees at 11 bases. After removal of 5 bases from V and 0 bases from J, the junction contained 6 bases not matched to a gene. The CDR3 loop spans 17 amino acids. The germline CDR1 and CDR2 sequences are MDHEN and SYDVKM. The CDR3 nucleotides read TGTGCCAGCAGTCCGAGACTAGCGGGAAGAGCCAAAAACATTCAGTACTTC. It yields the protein CASSPRLAGRAKNIQYF.